Following are 32 T cell receptor beta chains from one sample sequenced in a study of early T cells in non-severe SARS-CoV-2 infection. TCRdb re-called the 5' RACE reads with MiXCR, one entry per CDR3 protein. Of more than 20,000 distinct CDR3 sequences listed, less than 5.5% are singletons. What was sequenced was whole blood. The receptor source for this set is an adult who was a healthcare worker with PCR-confirmed SARS-CoV-2 infection or an uninfected control (not recorded which).

This clonotype was seen ten or more times. Here the CDR3 reads CARAVPGQKSSYEQYV. DNA of the CDR3: TGTGCCAGAGCGGTACCGGGACAGAAAAGCTCCTACGAGCAGTACGTC. V usage is TRBV6-1 and J usage is TRBJ2-7; 7 bases align to TRBD1. Trimming took 9 bases from V and 0 from J; bases not matched to a gene: 14. The V gene's germline CDR1 is MNHNS and CDR2 SASEGT. The CDR3 is 16 residues long.

This clonotype was detected ten times or more. The chain recombines TRBV10-3 with TRBJ2-5, with D possibly matching TRBD2 (5 bases). Germline V gene sequence: CDR1 ENHRY, CDR2 SYGVKD. The germline V and J ends were trimmed by 3 bases and 6 bases, with 11 bases remaining between them. The CDR3 extends over 13 amino acids. The DNA for the CDR3 is TGTGCCATCAGTGATTTATCCGGGAAGACCCAGTACTTC. Residues: CAISDLSGKTQYF.

Turning to this clonotype: A clone one base away is much larger, so this may be a read error. V is TRBV3-1 and J is TRBJ2-1; 10 bases align to TRBD2. The germline CDR1 and CDR2 sequences are LGHDT and YNNKEL (reference sequence). The V gene end was trimmed by 4 bases and the J gene end by 9 bases; junction bases not matched to a gene: 12. This CDR3 has 16 residues. The CDR3 DNA reads TGTGCCAGCAGCCTTGCTAGCGGGAGAAGGGGCATTGAGCAGTTCTTC. As protein: CASSLASGRRGIEQFF.

There are many counts of this clonotype. The J gene is TRBJ2-1, the V gene TRBV5-6; the match to TRBD2 covers 9 bases. V was pared by 1 base and J by 7 bases, with 6 bases of the junction left unmatched. Germline-derived CDR1 and CDR2 are SGHDT and YYEEEE. The CDR3 extends over 15 amino acids. The CDR3 spells CASSLSGGRANEQFF. CDR3 DNA sequence: TGTGCCAGCAGCTTGTCAGGCGGGAGGGCGAATGAGCAGTTCTTC.

In this sample, this clonotype turned up many times. The chain couples TRBV24-1 to TRBJ2-5; unclear D gene. Germline lookup yields CDR1 KGHDR and CDR2 SFDVKD. With 5 bases removed from V and 3 bases from J, the gap between germline ends came to 9 bases. The CDR3 is 13 amino acids. The CDR3 protein is CATSGQLEETQYF. CDR3 DNA: TGTGCCACCAGTGGGCAGCTGGAAGAGACCCAGTACTTC.

This clonotype was seen ten or more times. The chain carries TRBV18 and TRBJ2-1; 8 bases match TRBD1. J lost 10 bases, V lost 3 bases, and 8 bases had no gene match. CDR1 and CDR2 from the germline V gene are KGHSH and LQKENI. The CDR3 covers 14 residues. CDR3 sequence: CASSPSPWDREQFF. The CDR3 DNA sequence: TGTGCCAGCTCACCCTCTCCGTGGGACAGGGAGCAGTTCTTC.

This clonotype was recorded many times. CDR3 loop: CASSDGYEQYV. For the CDR3, the DNA is TGTGCCAGCAGTGACGGCTACGAGCAGTACGTC. The rearrangement links TRBV6-6 to TRBJ2-7; D is undetermined. The length of the CDR3 is 11 residues. The V and J ends lost 5 bases and 3 bases respectively, with 5 bases between them. The germline CDR1 and CDR2 sequences are MNHNY and SVGAGI (reference sequence).

The J gene is TRBJ2-3, the V gene TRBV28, with D perhaps given as TRBD1 or TRBD2 (5 bases each). This CDR3 spans 13 amino acids. The germline V gene has CDR1 MDHEN and CDR2 SYDVKM. V lost 10 bases and J lost 4, with 15 bases in between. The chain's CDR3 is CATSRQGPDTQYF. DNA for the CDR3: TGTGCCACCTCCAGGCAGGGACCAGATACGCAGTATTTT.

This clonotype was observed at least ten times. The chain joins TRBV7-8 to TRBJ1-1; D is perhaps TRBD1 (5 bases). CDR3 length: 13 residues. CDR1 and CDR2 from the germline V gene are SGHVS and FQNEAQ. Trimming pared 8 bases from V and 5 bases from J, leaving 15 bases between. Written as DNA, the CDR3 is TGTGCCAGCGGGCGGCCGGGGGTGACTGAAGCTTTCTTT. This gives the protein CASGRPGVTEAFF.

This clonotype was observed at least ten times. The chain carries TRBV12-3 or TRBV12-4 and TRBJ2-7; 7 positions agree with TRBD1. Trimming removed 5 bases from V and 5 bases from J; junction bases left unmatched: 9. This CDR3 has 14 amino acids. CDR3 residues: CASSLGFDRDEQYF. CDR3 nucleotide sequence: TGTGCCAGCAGTCTGGGTTTCGACAGGGACGAGCAGTACTTC.

This clonotype was picked up many times. The rearrangement uses TRBV5-5 and TRBJ1-4; 8 bases are a match to TRBD1. This CDR3 region has 14 residues. V dropped 4 bases and J dropped 7; count of bases not matched to a gene: 6. Per the germline V gene, CDR1 is SGHKS and CDR2 is YYEKEE (reference sequence). The CDR3 spells CASSGRQGTEKLFF. In nucleotides, the CDR3 is TGTGCCAGCAGCGGGCGACAGGGGACTGAAAAACTGTTTTTT.

The sample holds many counts of this clonotype. This rearrangement joins TRBV4-2 to TRBJ2-1, with a weak D call TRBD2 (6 bases). The CDR3 length is 13 residues. The germline V gene has CDR1 LGHNA and CDR2 YNFKEQ. The germline V and J ends were trimmed by 3 bases and 3 bases, with 6 bases remaining between them. This CDR3 reads CASSQDYYNEQFF. As DNA, the CDR3 is TGTGCCAGCAGCCAGGACTACTACAATGAGCAGTTCTTC.

This clonotype occurred many times. V gene TRBV12-3 or TRBV12-4 combines with J gene TRBJ2-3, with 8 bases aligning to TRBD2. This CDR3 spans 18 amino acids. V was clipped by 1 base and J by 0 bases; unmatched bases: 9. This chain's CDR3 is CASSLGAGGTSSTDTQYF. The CDR3 DNA follows: TGTGCCAGCAGTTTAGGGGCGGGAGGAACCAGTAGCACAGATACGCAGTATTTT.

This clonotype came up many times. V and J are TRBV18 and TRBJ1-2, with 8 nucleotides matching TRBD1. The CDR3 sequence is 14 residues long. Germline CDR1 reads KGHSH; CDR2 reads LQKENI. J gave up 3 bases and V 3 bases, and 3 bases lay outside the gene matches. The CDR3 loop is CASSPLDRDYGYTF. The CDR3 DNA sequence: TGTGCCAGCTCACCGTTGGACAGGGACTATGGCTACACCTTC.

This clonotype was recorded many times. V and J are TRBV7-8 and TRBJ2-5; possibly TRBD2 for D (5 bases). Germline assignment: CDR1 SGHVS and CDR2 FQNEAQ. V was clipped by 5 bases and J by 4 bases, with 26 bases between them. This CDR3 contains 18 residues. The CDR3 loop reads CASSPHSGSSYLAETQYF. As DNA, the CDR3 is TGTGCCAGCAGCCCACACTCTGGGAGTTCTTACTTGGCAGAGACCCAGTACTTC.

There are many counts of this clonotype. This chain joins TRBV11-3 and TRBJ2-5, with 12 bases matching TRBD2. CDR3 size: 15 residues. Germline CDR1 reads SGHNT; CDR2 reads YENEEA. V shed 5 bases, J shed 5 bases, and the junction held 6 bases outside the gene matches. The chain's CDR3 is CASSLSLAGGETQYF. The CDR3 nucleotides are TGTGCCAGCAGCCTGAGTCTAGCGGGAGGGGAGACCCAGTACTTC.

Sample share makes this clonotype medium-sized (0.01 to 0.1%). This chain joins TRBV10-3 and TRBJ2-2; TRBD1 aligns across 7 bases. The junction had 2 bases not matched to a gene; V was cut back by 7 bases and J by 0 bases. The CDR3 has 14 amino acids. CDR1 and CDR2 from the germline V gene are ENHRY and SYGVKD. Written as DNA, the CDR3 is TGTGCCATCAAGGGGACAGCGAACACCGGGGAGCTGTTTTTT. As protein: CAIKGTANTGELFF.

This clonotype was detected many times. The CDR3 here is CSASTGLSGYEQYV. As DNA, the CDR3 is TGCAGTGCTAGTACAGGGTTATCCGGCTACGAGCAGTACGTC. The chain links TRBV20-1 to TRBJ2-7, with D maybe TRBD1 (6 bases). Trimming removed 3 bases from V and 3 bases from J, with 15 bases in between. CDR1 is DFQATT and CDR2 is SNEGSKA in the germline V gene (reference sequence). The CDR3 sequence is 14 residues long.

This clonotype was counted at least ten times. The J gene is TRBJ2-3, the V gene TRBV20-1; D not resolved. The germline V and J ends were trimmed by 6 bases and 6 bases, with 10 bases remaining between them. The CDR3 is 11 residues long. Looked up from germline, CDR1 is DFQATT and CDR2 is SNEGSKA (reference sequence). The CDR3 is CSAYHGDTQYF. The CDR3 bases are TGCAGTGCGTATCACGGGGATACGCAGTATTTT.

J is TRBJ1-5 and V is TRBV6-6; TRBD1 matches 10 bases. V shed 2 bases and J 5 bases; nucleotides not matched to a gene: 3. Germline CDR1 reads MNHNY; CDR2 reads SVGAGI (reference sequence). This CDR3 is built from 15 residues. The DNA for the CDR3 is TGTGCCAGCAGTTACGGGGGACAGGGGCATCAGCCCCAGCATTTT. Its protein product is CASSYGGQGHQPQHF.

This clonotype occurred a few times. This sequence joins TRBV19 and TRBJ2-7; 10 nucleotides match TRBD1. The CDR3 loop spans 14 amino acids. Germline CDR1 LNHDA, CDR2 SQIVND (reference sequence). V lost 7 bases, J lost 2 bases, and 5 bases stayed unmatched. CDR3 protein: CASTPGQGTYEQYF. The CDR3 DNA follows: TGTGCCAGTACCCCGGGACAGGGGACCTACGAGCAGTACTTC. Complete variable domain (other parts from reference TRBV19 and TRBJ2-7): DGGITQSPKYLFRKEGQNVTLSCEQNLNHDAMYWYRQDPGQGLRLIYYSQIVNDFQKGDIAEGYSVSREKKESFPLTVTSAQKNPTAFYLCASTPGQGTYEQYFGPGTRLTVT.

This clonotype was detected only a few times. CDR3 sequence reads: CASSDKAGVLEQFF. The CDR3 DNA sequence: TGTGCCAGCAGTGATAAGGCGGGAGTATTGGAGCAGTTCTTC. The chain couples TRBV6-4 to TRBJ2-1; 7 positions agree with TRBD2. Germline trimming cut 3 bases from V and 10 bases from J; bases unmatched to any gene: 9. Germline CDR1 is MRHNA and CDR2 is SNTAGT. This CDR3 contains 14 residues.

This clonotype occurred many times. This chain connects TRBV29-1 to TRBJ2-5; 9 bases line up with TRBD1. Germline V gene sequence: CDR1 SQVTM, CDR2 ANQGSEA. The CDR3 is 15 residues long. V shed 7 bases and J 5 bases; nucleotides not matched to a gene: 14. The CDR3 region has the DNA TGCAGCGCAATGGACAGGGGTGATGAGTCGGAGACCCAGTACTTC. This encodes CSAMDRGDESETQYF.

This clonotype showed up just a few times. The CDR3 spells CASSLRGHTQNEQFF. In nucleotides, the CDR3 is TGTGCCAGCAGCTTGAGGGGGCACACACAGAATGAGCAGTTCTTC. V usage is TRBV5-6 and J usage is TRBJ2-1; 7 bases map to TRBD1. This CDR3 is 15 amino acids long. Germline CDR1 reads SGHDT; CDR2 reads YYEEEE. The V and J ends lost 1 base and 7 bases, in that order; junction bases with no gene match: 8.

The sample holds a few counts of this clonotype. The rearrangement joins TRBV7-6 to TRBJ2-7; TRBD1 matches 7 bases. Germline V lookup: CDR1 SGHVS, CDR2 FNYEAQ. Trimming cost V 4 bases and J 0 bases; bases outside gene matches: 6. The CDR3 loop spans 15 amino acids. CDR3 sequence reads: CASSSWDRNSYEQYF. Here the CDR3 DNA reads TGTGCCAGCAGCTCCTGGGACAGAAACTCCTACGAGCAGTACTTC.

This clonotype has ten or more counts. The V call is TRBV29-1, the J call TRBJ2-3, with 12 bases that match TRBD2. Per germline, CDR1 SQVTM and CDR2 ANQGSEA. J gave up 4 bases and V 4 bases, and 6 bases lay outside the gene matches. The CDR3 has 15 residues. This chain's CDR3 is CSVATTSGRSDTQYF. For the CDR3, the DNA is TGCAGCGTTGCTACGACTAGCGGGAGATCAGATACGCAGTATTTT.

This clonotype was counted many times. The chain uses TRBV27 and TRBJ1-2; TRBD1 aligns across 7 bases. Per the germline V gene, CDR1 is MNHEY and CDR2 is SMNVEV (reference sequence). The CDR3 totals 14 residues. With V trimmed by 2 bases and J by 6 bases, 6 bases remained unmatched. The CDR3 DNA reads as TGTGCCAGCAGTTTACGACAGGGATTAGATGGCTACACCTTC. This sequence encodes CASSLRQGLDGYTF.

This clonotype was seen repeatedly, ten times or more. The chain uses TRBV14 and TRBJ1-3; a weak D match, TRBD1 (6 bases). The CDR3 is made up of 14 amino acids. The germline gives CDR1 SGHDN, CDR2 FVKESK. V dropped 4 bases and J dropped 4 bases, with 11 bases sitting between them. This CDR3 is CASSRLGQGNTIYF. The CDR3 DNA reads as TGTGCCAGCAGCCGATTGGGACAAGGAAACACCATATATTTT.

The sample holds many counts of this clonotype. The CDR3 nucleotides are TGTGCCAGCAGTCACGGACAGGGTAAGAATGAGCAGTTCTTC. Translation gives CASSHGQGKNEQFF. V is TRBV12-3 or TRBV12-4 and J is TRBJ2-1; 8 positions agree with TRBD1. CDR3 length: 14 residues. J gave up 7 bases and V 5 bases, and 7 bases lay outside the gene matches.

By share, this clonotype ranks as medium-sized. The J gene is TRBJ1-2, the V gene TRBV20-1; possible D gene TRBD1, 6 bases. The germline V gene encodes CDR1 DFQATT and CDR2 SNEGSKA (reference sequence). V lost 3 bases and J lost 4, with 9 bases in between. The CDR3 is made up of 12 amino acids. The CDR3 DNA follows: TGCAGTGCTAGGGACAGTACCTATGGCTACACCTTC. This gives the protein CSARDSTYGYTF.

CDR3 nucleotides: TGTGCCAGCAGTTACATCCGGACCCATAACACCGGGGAGCTGTTTTTT. Amino acid sequence: CASSYIRTHNTGELFF. The gene calls are TRBV6-2 or TRBV6-3 and TRBJ2-2, with D unclear. This CDR3 is built from 16 residues. CDR1 MNHEY and CDR2 SVGEGT come from the germline V gene. Trimming shortened V by 2 bases and J by 2 bases, and 12 bases separated the two germline ends.

This clonotype showed up just a few times. V gene TRBV18 combines with J gene TRBJ1-1; a weak D match, TRBD1 (5 bases). Germline V CDR1 and CDR2: KGHSH, LQKENI. The CDR3 is made up of 16 amino acids. The V end lost 2 bases, the J end lost 4 bases, and 17 bases lay between the germline ends. CDR3 protein: CASSPDSGILGTEAFF. CDR3 sequence (DNA): TGTGCCAGCTCACCAGACTCAGGGATCTTGGGCACTGAAGCTTTCTTT.